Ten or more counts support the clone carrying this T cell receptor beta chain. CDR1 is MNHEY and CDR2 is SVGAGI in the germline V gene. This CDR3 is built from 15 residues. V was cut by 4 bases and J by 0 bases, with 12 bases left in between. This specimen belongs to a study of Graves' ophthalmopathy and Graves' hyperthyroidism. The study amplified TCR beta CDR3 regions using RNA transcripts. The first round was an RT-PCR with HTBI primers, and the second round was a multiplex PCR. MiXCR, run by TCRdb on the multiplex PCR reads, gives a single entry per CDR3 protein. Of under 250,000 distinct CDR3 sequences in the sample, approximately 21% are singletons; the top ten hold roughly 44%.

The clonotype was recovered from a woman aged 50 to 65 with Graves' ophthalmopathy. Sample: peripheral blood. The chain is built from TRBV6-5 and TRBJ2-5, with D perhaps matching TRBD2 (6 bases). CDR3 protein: CASSLALAHQETQYF. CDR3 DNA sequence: TGTGCCAGCAGTTTAGCTCTAGCGCACCAAGAGACCCAGTACTTC.